This T cell receptor beta chain was observed in a study of T cell responses to AZD1222 COVID-19 vaccine. Study results and limitations: Close to half of spike-specific TCRs reportedly recognize unmutated variant regions.

Concerning this clone itself: The antigen remains undetermined.

Generated by immunoSEQ multiplex PCR, the TCRdb table keeps only in-frame clones and is missing some. Among around 94,000 clones listed, around 85% were seen once. Germline values: CDR1 SGHDT, CDR2 YYEEEE. The V segment lost 1 base and the J segment 6 bases; nucleotides outside the gene matches: 8. CDR3 length: 15 residues. This chain links TRBV5-6 with TRBJ2-7, with TRBD1 matching over 9 bases. Specimen: peripheral blood, collected 28 days after the second AZD1222 dose. The source of this sequence is an adult who received the AZD1222 COVID-19 vaccine. The CDR3 DNA follows: TGTGCCAGCAGCTTGCGAGGACAGGGGTCCATCGAGCAGTACTTC. It translates to CASSLRGQGSIEQYF.